This TCR beta chain was sequenced for a study of response to subunit inactivated influenza vaccine. Germline CDR1 and CDR2: MDHEN and SYDVKM. CDR3 length: 13 amino acids. V was pared by 4 bases and J by 5 bases, with 12 bases between. TCRdb re-derived calls from the RT-PCR reads in MiXCR, one entry per CDR3 protein. The table lists 500,000 to 600,000 distinct CDR3 sequences, roughly 12% of them singletons. These data are also associated with another study on T cells expressing NK-cell markers. From that report: It was by 5'RACE template switching with UMIs that TCR beta cDNA was made.

The sample here was PBMCs from blood, taken on the day of vaccination. This receptor was identified in a man aged 45 to 65 who received an inactivated influenza vaccine. This chain joins TRBV28 and TRBJ2-7; the D gene is possibly TRBD2 (5 bases). In DNA, the CDR3 is TGTGCCAGCAGTTCCGGCAGCGGACACGAGCAGTACTTC. This gives the protein CASSSGSGHEQYF.